The 32 T cell receptor beta chains in this list originate from one sample, sequenced in a study of PD-1 blockade in classical Hodgkin lymphoma. TCRdb keeps only in-frame clones here, not all; method: immunoSEQ multiplex PCR. The sample carries tens of thousands of clones, approximately 95% recorded once. Time point of the sample: newly diagnosed, previously untreated cHL patient sample. Sequencing used peripheral blood mononuclear cells (PBMCs). All receptors derive from a human donor with classical Hodgkin lymphoma.

V and J are TRBV11-3 and TRBJ2-7, with 8 bases matching TRBD2. CDR1 and CDR2 from the germline V gene are SGHNT and YENEEA. The CDR3 spans 15 residues. The ends lost 6 bases at V and 2 bases at J; junction bases unmatched: 9. The CDR3 reads CASSSAAGAPYEQYF. The CDR3 DNA reads TGTGCCAGCAGTTCAGCAGCGGGGGCCCCCTACGAGCAGTACTTC.

The gene calls are TRBV25-1 and TRBJ2-1, with D perhaps TRBD2 (6 bases). V lost 3 bases and J lost 0, with 12 bases in between. Looked up from germline, CDR1 is MGHDK and CDR2 is SYGVNS. CDR3 size: 16 residues. CDR3 loop: CASSDLAASSYNEQFF. DNA for the CDR3: TGTGCCAGCAGTGACTTAGCGGCGAGCTCCTACAATGAGCAGTTCTTC.

This chain joins TRBV7-8 and TRBJ2-7; 13 bases are shared with TRBD2. Losses at the gene ends were 5 bases for V and 0 bases for J; bases not matched to a gene: 4. The CDR3 is 16 residues long. Germline loops: CDR1 SGHVS, CDR2 FQNEAQ. The CDR3: CASSKGLAGISYEQYF. CDR3 nucleotides: TGTGCCAGCAGCAAGGGACTAGCGGGAATCTCCTACGAGCAGTACTTC. Supplemented by reference TRBV7-8 and TRBJ2-7, the full variable domain reads GAGVSQSPRYKVAKRGQDVALRCDPISGHVSLFWYQQALGQGPEFLTYFQNEAQLDKSGLPSDRFFAERPEGSVSTLKIQRTQQEDSAVYLCASSKGLAGISYEQYFGPGTRLTVT.

The chain has TRBV5-5 and TRBJ2-3; D ambiguous. V dropped 7 bases and J dropped 2 bases, with 11 bases sitting between them. Germline CDR1 and CDR2: SGHKS and YYEKEE (reference sequence). The CDR3 extends over 13 amino acids. The CDR3 protein is CASGVWDTDTQYF. In DNA, the CDR3 is TGTGCCAGCGGAGTCTGGGACACAGATACGCAGTATTTT.

This clone was found once. The rearrangement links TRBV19 to TRBJ1-5; D gene ambiguous. Germline CDR1 reads LNHDA; CDR2 reads SQIVND (reference sequence). V was cut by 9 bases and J by 3 bases, with 9 bases left in between. There are 12 residues in the CDR3. The CDR3 nucleotides read TGTGCCAGCAGAGGCGCCAATCAGCCCCAGCATTTT. It codes for CASRGANQPQHF.

This rearrangement joins TRBV7-6 to TRBJ1-1; D is undetermined. The CDR3 covers 13 residues. The germline V and J ends were trimmed by 5 bases and 0 bases, with 7 bases remaining between them. Looked up from germline, CDR1 is SGHVS and CDR2 is FNYEAQ. The DNA of the CDR3 is TGTGCCAGCAGCAGGACGGTGAACACTGAAGCTTTCTTT. Residues: CASSRTVNTEAFF.

This chain joins TRBV16 and TRBJ1-3, with D perhaps TRBD1 (6 bases). The CDR3 sequence is 15 residues long. Germline CDR1 reads KGHSY; CDR2 reads FQNENV. Trimming took off 1 base at V and 2 bases at J, with 9 bases between the two ends. CDR3 bases: TGTGCCAGCAGCCAATTCTCAGGGGCTGGAAACACCATATATTTT. It is translated as CASSQFSGAGNTIYF.

The chain employs TRBV4-2 and TRBJ2-3, with TRBD2 matching 11 bases. Germline V gene lookup returns CDR1 LGHNA and CDR2 YNFKEQ. CDR3 length equals 17 residues. The trim removed 4 bases at V and 3 bases at J, leaving 9 bases unmatched. The chain's CDR3 is CASSPSTSGSFTDTQYF. CDR3 sequence (DNA): TGTGCCAGCAGCCCCTCCACTAGCGGGAGTTTTACAGATACGCAGTATTTT.

V and J are TRBV11-3 and TRBJ1-1; D is undetermined. Germline V CDR1 and CDR2: SGHNT, YENEEA. V lost 8 bases and J lost 3, with 13 bases in between. The CDR3 runs to 13 residues. The CDR3 nucleotides read TGTGCCAGCTCGGCAGGAGGTCACACTGAAGCTTTCTTT. This codes for CASSAGGHTEAFF.

V usage is TRBV7-9 and J usage is TRBJ2-7; either TRBD1 or TRBD2 may fit D (6 bases each). Germline-derived CDR1 and CDR2 are SEHNR and FQNEAQ (reference sequence). Trimming removed 4 bases from V and 5 bases from J, with 30 bases in between. The CDR3 length is 19 residues. CDR3: CASSSRGVAGPTTNDEQYF. The CDR3 DNA is TGTGCCAGCAGCTCGAGGGGGGTGGCGGGACCAACCACCAACGACGAGCAGTACTTC.

The chain recombines TRBV4-3 with TRBJ2-3, with D unclear. The V and J ends lost 0 bases and 4 bases respectively, with 5 bases between them. The CDR3 runs to 13 residues. Per germline, CDR1 LGHNA and CDR2 YSLEER. In nucleotides, the CDR3 is TGCGCCAGCAGCCAAGATCACTCAGATACGCAGTATTTT. Protein: CASSQDHSDTQYF.

The count of this clone is one. This chain joins TRBV6-1 and TRBJ2-3; TRBD1 aligns across 12 bases. Germline CDR1 reads MNHNS; CDR2 reads SASEGT. This CDR3 contains 15 residues. The junction had 6 bases not matched to a gene; V was cut back by 5 bases and J by 6 bases. This CDR3 reads CASSRGQGAGDTQYF. In DNA, the CDR3 is TGTGCCAGCAGTAGGGGACAGGGGGCTGGGGATACGCAGTATTTT.

The chain carries TRBV7-9 and TRBJ1-1; TRBD1 might be the D (5 bases). The CDR3 length is 14 residues. The V gene's germline CDR1 is SEHNR and CDR2 FQNEAQ (reference sequence). Deletions cut 6 bases from V and 3 bases from J, with 14 bases between. CDR3 nucleotides: TGTGCCAGCAGGCGGGGGGGTGGATACACTGAAGCTTTCTTT. It translates to CASRRGGGYTEAFF.

V is TRBV27 and J is TRBJ1-2, with TRBD1 as a possible D gene (5 bases). Deletions cut 6 bases from V and 4 bases from J, with 12 bases between. The CDR3 has 13 amino acids. Germline lookup yields CDR1 MNHEY and CDR2 SMNVEV (reference sequence). The chain's CDR3 is CASSPLGPYGYTF. The CDR3 DNA reads as TGTGCCAGCAGCCCGTTGGGGCCCTATGGCTACACCTTC.

This clone is medium-sized (0.01 to 0.1%) within its sample. V usage is TRBV29-1 and J usage is TRBJ1-2, with TRBD1 matching over 8 bases. The CDR3 has 13 residues. The J segment lost 1 base and the V segment lost 7 bases, leaving 5 bases of the junction unmatched. Germline CDR1 is SQVTM and CDR2 is ANQGSEA. The CDR3 protein is CSALTGDNYGYTF. The CDR3, as DNA: TGCAGCGCATTGACAGGGGATAACTATGGCTACACCTTC.

The chain combines TRBV7-8 with TRBJ2-3; 9 nucleotides align to TRBD2. The V segment lost 3 bases and the J segment 6 bases; nucleotides outside the gene matches: 7. The CDR3 runs to 15 residues. Germline lookup yields CDR1 SGHVS and CDR2 FQNEAQ. As DNA, the CDR3 is TGTGCCAGCAGCTTGACTAGCGGTGCTTGGGATACGCAGTATTTT. Its translation is CASSLTSGAWDTQYF.

V gene TRBV9 combines with J gene TRBJ2-6, with D unclear. CDR1 SGDLS and CDR2 YYNGEE come from the germline V gene. This CDR3 region has 15 residues. Trimming cost V 2 bases and J 0 bases, with 6 bases left between them. This CDR3 is CASSVGGSGANVLTF. DNA of the CDR3: TGTGCCAGCAGCGTTGGCGGCTCTGGGGCCAACGTCCTGACTTTC.

The rearrangement links TRBV5-8 to TRBJ1-5, with unresolved D. The V end was cut by 4 bases, the J end by 0 bases, with 8 bases between. CDR1 SGHTS and CDR2 YDEGEE come from the germline V gene. The CDR3 has 14 amino acids. The CDR3, as DNA: TGTGCCAGCAGCCTGGGATTTAGCAATCAGCCCCAGCATTTT. Encoded protein: CASSLGFSNQPQHF.

The rearrangement uses TRBV19 and TRBJ2-7; D remains ambiguous. Germline CDR1 reads LNHDA; CDR2 reads SQIVND (reference sequence). Trimming left V 7 bases short and J 0 bases short, with 16 bases between. The CDR3 covers 15 residues. The DNA for the CDR3 is TGTGCCAGTACCGCTCGGGCAGGTCCCTCCTACGAGCAGTACTTC. Amino acids: CASTARAGPSYEQYF. Full variable domain (remainder filled in from reference TRBV19 and TRBJ2-7): DGGITQSPKYLFRKEGQNVTLSCEQNLNHDAMYWYRQDPGQGLRLIYYSQIVNDFQKGDIAEGYSVSREKKESFPLTVTSAQKNPTAFYLCASTARAGPSYEQYFGPGTRLTVT.

The rearrangement uses TRBV5-1 and TRBJ1-1; 9 bases are a match to TRBD1. With V trimmed by 4 bases and J by 8 bases, 9 bases remained unmatched. There are 14 residues in the CDR3. Germline values: CDR1 SGHRS, CDR2 YFSETQ. The CDR3: CASSVTGGAFEAFF. The CDR3 DNA sequence: TGCGCCAGCAGCGTAACAGGGGGCGCTTTCGAAGCTTTCTTT.

The V call is TRBV5-5, the J call TRBJ2-1; D possibly corresponds to TRBD2 (6 bases). Germline V gene sequence: CDR1 SGHKS, CDR2 YYEKEE (reference sequence). This CDR3 has 15 amino acids. Trimming took off 1 base at V and 2 bases at J, with 10 bases between the two ends. This CDR3 reads CASSLFSGTYNEQFF. DNA for the CDR3: TGTGCCAGCAGCTTGTTTAGCGGCACCTACAATGAGCAGTTCTTC.

This clone has just one count. The genes are TRBV7-2 and TRBJ2-3, with D perhaps matching TRBD1 (5 bases). The CDR3 spans 18 residues. The V gene lost 1 base and the J gene lost 3 bases, with 20 bases spanning the gap. The germline CDR1 and CDR2 sequences are SGHTA and FQGNSA. CDR3 DNA sequence: TGTGCCAGCAGCTTAGATTTGATACAGACAGTTGGAACAGATACGCAGTATTTT. Amino acid sequence: CASSLDLIQTVGTDTQYF.

This clone has just one count. The chain combines TRBV28 with TRBJ2-3, with D perhaps matching TRBD1 or TRBD2 (5 bases each). Germline V gene lookup returns CDR1 MDHEN and CDR2 SYDVKM. Trimming shortened V by 5 bases and J by 0 bases, and 15 bases separated the two germline ends. The CDR3 loop spans 16 amino acids. The CDR3 reads CASSTTGTTSTDTQYF. The CDR3 nucleotides read TGTGCCAGCAGTACTACCGGGACCACTAGCACAGATACGCAGTATTTT.

The rearrangement joins TRBV9 to TRBJ2-2; D is tentatively TRBD1 or TRBD2 (5 bases each). The CDR3 has 19 residues. Trimming removed 3 bases from V and 2 bases from J, with 23 bases in between. Per germline, CDR1 SGDLS and CDR2 YYNGEE. The CDR3 nucleotides read TGTGCCAGCAGCGCGCACCGGGACCGACTGCGACTCAACACCGGGGAGCTGTTTTTT. Translating gives CASSAHRDRLRLNTGELFF.

J is TRBJ2-7 and V is TRBV7-9; 8 positions agree with TRBD1. The length of the CDR3 is 15 residues. Germline CDR1 and CDR2: SEHNR and FQNEAQ (reference sequence). The V gene end was trimmed by 5 bases and the J gene end by 5 bases; junction bases not matched to a gene: 11. CDR3 sequence reads: CASSPGYRGANEQYF. CDR3 bases: TGTGCCAGCAGCCCGGGATACAGGGGGGCCAACGAGCAGTACTTC.

The V and J genes are TRBV7-2 and TRBJ2-6; D remains unclear. The V end lost 1 base, the J end lost 0 bases, and 7 bases lay between the germline ends. The length of the CDR3 is 16 residues. Germline assignment: CDR1 SGHTA and CDR2 FQGNSA. CDR3 sequence reads: CASSLVGLSGANVLTF. The DNA of the CDR3 is TGTGCCAGCAGCTTAGTTGGCCTCTCTGGGGCCAACGTCCTGACTTTC. Supplemented by reference TRBV7-2 and TRBJ2-6, the full variable domain reads GAGVSQSPSNKVTEKGKDVELRCDPISGHTALYWYRQSLGQGLEFLIYFQGNSAPDKSGLPSDRFSAERTGGSVSTLTIQRTQQEDSAVYLCASSLVGLSGANVLTFGAGSRLTVL.

CDR3 coding DNA: TGTGCCAGCAGCTTAGGACGGACCTCAACTAATGAAAAACTGTTTTTT. This gives the protein CASSLGRTSTNEKLFF. The chain joins TRBV7-8 to TRBJ1-4; D uncertain. The ends were cut back, 1 base at V and 0 bases at J, with 9 bases in the middle. The CDR3 length is 16 residues. Germline lookup yields CDR1 SGHVS and CDR2 FQNEAQ.

The V gene is TRBV7-6, the J gene TRBJ2-7, with 9 bases matching TRBD1. Trimming took 7 bases from V and 3 from J; bases not matched to a gene: 7. Looked up from germline, CDR1 is SGHVS and CDR2 is FNYEAQ. The CDR3 has 14 residues. This chain's CDR3 is CASTPGQGDYEQYF. Here the CDR3 DNA reads TGTGCCAGCACCCCGGGACAGGGAGACTACGAGCAGTACTTC.

J is TRBJ2-4 and V is TRBV30; TRBD2 might be the D (5 bases). V was cut by 6 bases and J by 11 bases, with 11 bases left in between. In germline, CDR1 is GTSNPN, CDR2 SVGIG (reference sequence). The CDR3 consists of 10 residues. The CDR3 reads CACGLPLQYF. The CDR3 nucleotides are TGTGCCTGCGGACTTCCCCTTCAGTACTTC.

The CDR3 nucleotides are TGTGCCTGGAGTGTAAGTCCCCAAGGACGGGGACTAATTAATGAAAAACTGTTTTTT. As protein: CAWSVSPQGRGLINEKLFF. J is TRBJ1-4 and V is TRBV30, with TRBD1 as a possible D gene (5 bases). This CDR3 region has 19 residues. V dropped 0 bases and J dropped 4 bases, with 24 bases sitting between them. CDR1 and CDR2 from the germline V gene are GTSNPN and SVGIG (reference sequence).

The CDR3 spells CASSLTWTGSNTEAFF. The CDR3 nucleotides read TGTGCCAGCAGCTTAACCTGGACAGGATCCAACACTGAAGCTTTCTTT. This chain connects TRBV7-8 to TRBJ1-1; 7 bases align to TRBD1. With 2 bases clipped from V and 2 bases from J, the junction kept 8 bases outside the gene matches. The CDR3 spans 16 residues. In germline, CDR1 is SGHVS, CDR2 FQNEAQ.

This chain joins TRBV9 and TRBJ1-2; a weak D match, TRBD1 (5 bases). Germline values: CDR1 SGDLS, CDR2 YYNGEE. The CDR3 consists of 14 residues. Trimming left V 4 bases short and J 8 bases short, with 18 bases between. CDR3 protein: CASSLSGRGGGYTF. CDR3 DNA: TGTGCCAGCAGCCTCTCGGGTAGGGGCGGAGGCTACACCTTC.